The 22 T cell receptor beta chains presented below share a single source sample, sequenced in a study of cytomegalovirus exposure and HLA in healthy donors. A multiplex PCR was run with 60 Vbeta primers and 13 Jbeta primers. Assay: immunoSEQ multiplex PCR; the TCRdb copy retains only in-frame clones and omits some. Of some 150,000 clones in the sample, about three quarters were seen once. The sample taken for sequencing was PBMCs. The source of these receptors is a female donor in good health and CMV-seronegative.

The chain links TRBV6-1 to TRBJ2-7; 7 positions match TRBD1. CDR1 is MNHNS, CDR2 SASEGT, per germline. The CDR3 sequence is 16 residues long. Losses at the gene ends were 1 base for V and 0 bases for J; bases not matched to a gene: 6. The CDR3 DNA is TGTGCCAGCAGTGAAGGGTTGGGACAGATCTCCTACGAGCAGTACTTC. This translates into CASSEGLGQISYEQYF.

This chain links TRBV6-5 with TRBJ2-1; no firm D call. CDR1 and CDR2 from the germline V gene are MNHEY and SVGAGI. The CDR3 is made up of 14 amino acids. V gave up 6 bases and J gave up 3 bases, with 12 bases separating them. CDR3: CASRERLGYNEQFF. The CDR3 DNA is TGTGCCAGCAGGGAACGACTCGGCTACAATGAGCAGTTCTTC.

V is TRBV6-1 and J is TRBJ1-5, with 10 bases matching TRBD1. The trim removed 6 bases at V and 4 bases at J, leaving 6 bases unmatched. The CDR3 length is 15 residues. Germline V gene lookup returns CDR1 MNHNS and CDR2 SASEGT. CDR3 region: CASRTDRGPNQPQHF. CDR3 nucleotide sequence: TGTGCCAGCAGGACCGACAGGGGGCCTAATCAGCCCCAGCATTTT.

This chain uses TRBV29-1 with TRBJ1-1; the match to TRBD1 covers 7 bases. With 5 bases clipped from V and 1 base from J, the junction kept 13 bases outside the gene matches. Germline CDR1 is SQVTM and CDR2 is ANQGSEA. The CDR3 totals 16 residues. CDR3 DNA sequence: TGCAGCGTTTGTTGTGGGCAGGGGGGTGGGAACACTGAAGCTTTCTTT. This gives the protein CSVCCGQGGGNTEAFF.

This clone was found a few times. The junction differs from germline at one of its ends, possibly a read error. This chain connects TRBV7-9 to TRBJ2-3; D uncertain. The germline gives CDR1 SEHNR, CDR2 FQNEAQ (reference sequence). This CDR3 has 18 residues. The CDR3 coding sequence is TGTTCCAGCAGTTCCAACCTTGCAGGCGCCACCTACTCAGATACGCAGTATTTT. It is translated as CSSSSNLAGATYSDTQYF.

This rearrangement joins TRBV15 to TRBJ2-3; 8 nucleotides line up with TRBD2. The germline V gene encodes CDR1 LNHNV and CDR2 YYDKDF (reference sequence). The CDR3 length is 14 residues. Trimming took 11 bases from V and 4 from J; bases not matched to a gene: 11. CDR3 DNA sequence: TGTGCCGCCCGCGACGCGGGAGGAGCAGATACGCAGTATTTT. Translating it yields CAARDAGGADTQYF.

This clone is a singleton in its sample. The chain couples TRBV12-5 to TRBJ1-5, with 8 positions matching TRBD1. V gave up 5 bases and J gave up 7 bases; unmatched junction bases: 7. The CDR3 runs 14 residues. CDR1 and CDR2 from the germline V gene are LGHNT and FRNRAP. The CDR3 loop is CASGQDRESQPQHF. CDR3 coding DNA: TGTGCTAGTGGTCAGGACAGGGAGAGCCAGCCCCAGCATTTT.

This chain uses TRBV27 with TRBJ1-4; possibly TRBD1 for D (6 bases). V was clipped by 6 bases and J by 8 bases, with 10 bases between them. The CDR3 runs to 12 residues. The V gene's germline CDR1 is MNHEY and CDR2 SMNVEV (reference sequence). The CDR3 nucleotides read TGTGCCAGCAGAGGGGGTTCGGAAAAACTGTTTTTT. Its translation: CASRGGSEKLFF. Full variable domain (rest looked up from reference TRBV27 and TRBJ1-4): EAQVTQNPRYLITVTGKKLTVTCSQNMNHEYMSWYRQDPGLGLRQIYYSMNVEVTDKGDVPEGYKVSRKEKRNFPLILESPSPNQTSLYFCASRGGSEKLFFGSGTQLSVL.

The CDR3 loop is CASKVRVDLGTQYF. The CDR3 DNA reads TGCGCCAGCAAGGTGCGGGTGGACCTGGGGACCCAGTACTTC. The rearrangement uses TRBV10-2 and TRBJ2-5; TRBD2 might be the D (5 bases). The V end lost 7 bases, the J end lost 7 bases, and 19 bases lay between the germline ends. The CDR3 runs 14 residues. Germline V gene data show CDR1 as WSHSY and CDR2 as SAAADI.

This chain uses TRBV7-3 with TRBJ1-1; no clear D. CDR1 SGHTA and CDR2 FQGTGA come from the germline V gene. Trimming removed 5 bases at V and 2 bases at J, with 3 bases between. The CDR3 is 11 amino acids. The CDR3 here is CASSLNTEAFF. CDR3 bases: TGTGCCAGCAGCCTAAACACTGAAGCTTTCTTT.

The chain joins TRBV5-6 to TRBJ2-3, with TRBD2 identical over 14 bases. The CDR3 consists of 16 residues. Germline assignment: CDR1 SGHDT and CDR2 YYEEEE. Unmatched junction bases numbered 3, after V lost 2 bases and J lost 4 bases. In DNA form, the CDR3 reads TGTGCCAGCAGCTTCGGACTAGCGGGAGGCGCAGATACGCAGTATTTT. This sequence encodes CASSFGLAGGADTQYF.

V and J are TRBV28 and TRBJ1-2, with TRBD1 identical over 7 bases. Germline CDR1 reads MDHEN; CDR2 reads SYDVKM. This CDR3 has 14 residues. The V gene end was trimmed by 3 bases and the J gene end by 4 bases; junction bases not matched to a gene: 5. In nucleotides, the CDR3 is TGTGCCAGCAGTTTGTACAGGGGCAGCTATGGCTACACCTTC. The encoded protein is CASSLYRGSYGYTF.

The chain couples TRBV9 to TRBJ2-3; D might be TRBD2 (5 bases). The V end was cut by 1 base, the J end by 6 bases, with 12 bases between. Per the germline V gene, CDR1 is SGDLS and CDR2 is YYNGEE. This CDR3 has 14 amino acids. The chain's CDR3 is CASSVREAVDTQYF. As DNA, the CDR3 is TGTGCCAGCAGCGTAAGGGAAGCGGTCGATACGCAGTATTTT. The full variable domain, in which reference TRBV9 and TRBJ2-3 provide the parts outside the CDR3, is DSGVTQTPKHLITATGQRVTLRCSPRSGDLSVYWYQQSLDQGLQFLIQYYNGEERAKGNILERFSAQQFPDLHSELNLSSLELGDSALYFCASSVREAVDTQYFGPGTRLTVL.

The J gene is TRBJ2-3, the V gene TRBV7-9, with a possible D match to TRBD1 (6 bases). The V end lost 2 bases, the J end lost 2 bases, and 14 bases lay between the germline ends. Germline V lookup: CDR1 SEHNR, CDR2 FQNEAQ (reference sequence). The CDR3 loop spans 16 amino acids. DNA for the CDR3: TGTGCCAGCAGCTTACGTAGAGGGGGTATCACAGATACGCAGTATTTT. Protein: CASSLRRGGITDTQYF. Together with reference TRBV7-9 and TRBJ2-3, the CDR3 gives the full variable domain: DTGVSQNPRHKITKRGQNVTFRCDPISEHNRLYWYRQTLGQGPEFLTYFQNEAQLEKSRLLSDRFSAERPKGSFSTLEIQRTEQGDSAMYLCASSLRRGGITDTQYFGPGTRLTVL.

The chain carries TRBV6-1 and TRBJ2-5; TRBD1 is a possible D gene (6 bases). Deletions cut 2 bases from V and 7 bases from J, with 20 bases between. The CDR3 contains 16 residues. Germline-derived CDR1 and CDR2 are MNHNS and SASEGT. The DNA for the CDR3 is TGTGCCAGCAGTGAACCCCGTAGCAGGGGTTGGGGGACCCAGTACTTC. Translated: CASSEPRSRGWGTQYF.

Here the CDR3 reads CASSQGPQETQYF. The CDR3 bases are TGTGCCAGCAGCCAAGGGCCACAAGAGACCCAGTACTTC. V and J are TRBV14 and TRBJ2-5; D remains unclear. Germline CDR1 is SGHDN and CDR2 is FVKESK. The CDR3 runs 13 residues. Trimming left V 1 base short and J 2 bases short, with 5 bases between.

The rearrangement joins TRBV27 to TRBJ2-2, with 7 bases matching TRBD1. Germline loops: CDR1 MNHEY, CDR2 SMNVEV (reference sequence). This CDR3 is built from 14 residues. V was pared by 7 bases and J by 3 bases, with 5 bases of the junction left unmatched. The CDR3 DNA sequence: TGTGCCAGCACCCTAGACAGGGACACCGGGGAGCTGTTTTTT. Translation: CASTLDRDTGELFF.

This clone occurred once. The V gene is TRBV9, the J gene TRBJ1-4, with D unresolved. The CDR3 is made up of 14 amino acids. Germline lookup yields CDR1 SGDLS and CDR2 YYNGEE. V was shortened by 0 bases and J by 7 bases, with 10 bases between the two germline ends. CDR3 coding DNA: TGTGCCAGCAGCGTAGATGGATCGGGTGAAAAACTGTTTTTT. Encoded protein: CASSVDGSGEKLFF.

The chain has TRBV11-2 and TRBJ2-3; perhaps TRBD1 as D (5 bases). CDR1 SGHAT and CDR2 FQNNGV come from the germline V gene. The CDR3 is 14 amino acids. Deletions cut 1 base from V and 1 base from J, with 6 bases between. The CDR3 here is CASSLGRGTDTQYF. CDR3 sequence (DNA): TGTGCCAGCAGCTTAGGCAGGGGCACAGATACGCAGTATTTT.

V and J are TRBV4-2 and TRBJ2-3; 9 positions match TRBD2. This CDR3 region has 18 residues. Germline V gives CDR1 LGHNA, CDR2 YNFKEQ. V gave up 0 bases and J gave up 9 bases; unmatched junction bases: 16. This CDR3 is CASSQEGLATVGLGTQYF. In nucleotides, the CDR3 is TGTGCCAGCAGCCAAGAGGGACTAGCCACGGTGGGGTTGGGCACGCAGTATTTT.

The chain employs TRBV12-5 and TRBJ2-4, with a weak D call TRBD2 (6 bases). V dropped 0 bases and J dropped 6 bases, with 18 bases sitting between them. Germline CDR1 and CDR2: LGHNT and FRNRAP. This CDR3 contains 17 residues. The CDR3 coding sequence is TGTGCTAGTGGTTTGGTCCAGTTAGCGGAGGTCGGAAACATTCAGTACTTC. It translates to CASGLVQLAEVGNIQYF.

This chain uses TRBV9 with TRBJ2-1; 10 bases fit TRBD2. Germline V gene sequence: CDR1 SGDLS, CDR2 YYNGEE. CDR3 length: 14 residues. Germline trimming cut 3 bases from V and 9 bases from J; bases unmatched to any gene: 6. The CDR3 protein is CASSASGSSIEQFF. CDR3 nucleotide sequence: TGTGCCAGCAGCGCTAGCGGGAGTTCTATTGAGCAGTTCTTC.